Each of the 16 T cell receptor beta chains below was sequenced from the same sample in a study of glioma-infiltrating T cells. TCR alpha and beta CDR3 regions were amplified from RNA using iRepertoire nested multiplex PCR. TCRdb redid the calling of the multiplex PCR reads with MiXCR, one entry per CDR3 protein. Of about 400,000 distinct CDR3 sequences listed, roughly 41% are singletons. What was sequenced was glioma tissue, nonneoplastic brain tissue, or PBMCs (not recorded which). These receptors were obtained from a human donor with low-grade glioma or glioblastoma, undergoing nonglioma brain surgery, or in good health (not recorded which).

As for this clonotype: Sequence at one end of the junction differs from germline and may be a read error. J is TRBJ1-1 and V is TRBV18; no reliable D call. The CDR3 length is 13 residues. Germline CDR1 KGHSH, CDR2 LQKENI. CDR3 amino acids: CAGSPSLGTEAFF. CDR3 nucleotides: TGTGCCGGCTCACCATCTTTGGGCACTGAAGCTTTCTTT.

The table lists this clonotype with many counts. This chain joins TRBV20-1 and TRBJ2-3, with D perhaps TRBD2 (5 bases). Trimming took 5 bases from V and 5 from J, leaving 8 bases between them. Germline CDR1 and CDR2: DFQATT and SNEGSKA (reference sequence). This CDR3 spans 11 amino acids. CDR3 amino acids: CSARSGDTQYF. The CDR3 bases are TGCAGTGCTCGGAGCGGAGATACGCAGTATTTT.

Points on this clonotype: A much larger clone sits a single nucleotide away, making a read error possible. CDR3 in DNA: TGTGCCAGCAGTTGCTCAGAAGTTGGTCAGCCCCAGCATTTT. Translated, it gives CASSCSEVGQPQHF. The chain uses TRBV6-1 and TRBJ1-5; D uncertain. Germline V gives CDR1 MNHNS, CDR2 SASEGT. V lost 5 bases and J lost 6, with 14 bases in between. The CDR3 length is 14 residues.

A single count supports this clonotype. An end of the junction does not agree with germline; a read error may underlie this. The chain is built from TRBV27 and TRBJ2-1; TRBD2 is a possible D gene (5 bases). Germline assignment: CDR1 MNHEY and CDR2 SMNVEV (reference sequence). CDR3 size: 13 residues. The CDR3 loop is CASGLEGWDEQFF. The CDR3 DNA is TGTGCCAGCGGTTTAGAGGGATGGGATGAGCAGTTCTTC.

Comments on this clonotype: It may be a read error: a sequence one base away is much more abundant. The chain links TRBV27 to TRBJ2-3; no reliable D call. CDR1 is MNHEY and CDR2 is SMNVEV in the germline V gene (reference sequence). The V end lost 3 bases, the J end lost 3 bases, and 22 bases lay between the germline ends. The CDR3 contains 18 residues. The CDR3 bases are TGTGCCAGCAGTTTTTTAGGATTTGGCGGCCTAAGAACAGATACGCAGTATTTT. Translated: CASSFLGFGGLRTDTQYF.

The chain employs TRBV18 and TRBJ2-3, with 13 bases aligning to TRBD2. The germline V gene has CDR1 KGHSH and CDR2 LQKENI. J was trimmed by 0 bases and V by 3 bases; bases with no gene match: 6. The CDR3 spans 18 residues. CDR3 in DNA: TGTGCCAGCTCACCGCTGGGACTAGCGGGAACCAGCACAGATACGCAGTATTTT. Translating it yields CASSPLGLAGTSTDTQYF.

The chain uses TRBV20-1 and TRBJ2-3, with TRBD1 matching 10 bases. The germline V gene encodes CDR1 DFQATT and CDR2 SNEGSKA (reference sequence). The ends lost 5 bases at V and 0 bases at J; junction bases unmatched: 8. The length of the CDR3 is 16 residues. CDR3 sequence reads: CSAGGQGLTSTDTQYF. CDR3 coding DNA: TGCAGTGCTGGGGGACAGGGGCTGACTAGCACAGATACGCAGTATTTT.

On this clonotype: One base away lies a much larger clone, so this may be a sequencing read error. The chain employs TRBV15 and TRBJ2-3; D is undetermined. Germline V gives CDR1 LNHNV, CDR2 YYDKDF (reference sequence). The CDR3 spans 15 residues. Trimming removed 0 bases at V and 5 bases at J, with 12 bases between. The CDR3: CATSRDWGRGDTQYF. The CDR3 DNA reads TGTGCCACCAGCAGAGATTGGGGTAGAGGAGATACGCAGTATTTT. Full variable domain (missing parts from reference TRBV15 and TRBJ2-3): DAMVIQNPRYQVTQFGKPVTLSCSQTLNHNVMYWYQQKSSQAPKLLFHYYDKDFNNEADTPDNFQSRRPNTSFCFLDIRSPGLGDTAMYLCATSRDWGRGDTQYFGPGTRLTVL.

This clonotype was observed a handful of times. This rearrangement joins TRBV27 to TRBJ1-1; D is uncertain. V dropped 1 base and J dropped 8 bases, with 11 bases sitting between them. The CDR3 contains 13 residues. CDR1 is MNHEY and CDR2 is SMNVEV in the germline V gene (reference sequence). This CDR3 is CASSLWGIGEAFF. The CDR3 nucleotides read TGTGCCAGCAGTTTATGGGGTATTGGGGAAGCTTTCTTT.

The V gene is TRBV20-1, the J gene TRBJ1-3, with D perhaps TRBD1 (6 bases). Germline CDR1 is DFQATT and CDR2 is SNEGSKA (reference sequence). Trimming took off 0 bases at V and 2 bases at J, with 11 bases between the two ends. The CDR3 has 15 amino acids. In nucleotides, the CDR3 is TGCAGTGCTAGAGAACCACAGGGTGCTGGAAACACCATATATTTT. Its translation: CSAREPQGAGNTIYF.

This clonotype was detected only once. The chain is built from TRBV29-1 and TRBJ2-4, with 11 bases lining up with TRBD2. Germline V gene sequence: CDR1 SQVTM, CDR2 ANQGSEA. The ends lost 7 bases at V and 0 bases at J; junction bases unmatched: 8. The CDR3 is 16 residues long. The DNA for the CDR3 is TGCAGCGCAGGGACTAGCGGTATCTTAGCCAAAAACATTCAGTACTTC. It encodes CSAGTSGILAKNIQYF.

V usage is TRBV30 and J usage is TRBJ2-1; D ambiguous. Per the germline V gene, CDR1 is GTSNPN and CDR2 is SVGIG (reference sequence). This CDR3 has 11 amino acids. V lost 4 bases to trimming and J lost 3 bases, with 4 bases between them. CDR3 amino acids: CAWNFYNEQFF. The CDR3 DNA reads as TGTGCCTGGAATTTCTACAATGAGCAGTTCTTC.

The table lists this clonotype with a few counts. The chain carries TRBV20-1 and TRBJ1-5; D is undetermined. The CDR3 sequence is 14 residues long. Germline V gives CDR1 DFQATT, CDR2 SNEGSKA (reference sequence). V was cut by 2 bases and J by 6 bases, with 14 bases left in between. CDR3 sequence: CSARSRYDPQPQHF. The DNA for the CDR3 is TGCAGTGCTAGATCCCGTTACGACCCTCAGCCCCAGCATTTT.

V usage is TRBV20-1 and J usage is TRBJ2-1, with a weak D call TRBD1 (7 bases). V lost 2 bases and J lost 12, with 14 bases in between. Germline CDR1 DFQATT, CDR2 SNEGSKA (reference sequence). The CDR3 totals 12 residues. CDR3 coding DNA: TGCAGTGCTAGAAAGGGGGGACAGACGCAGTTCTTC. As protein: CSARKGGQTQFF.

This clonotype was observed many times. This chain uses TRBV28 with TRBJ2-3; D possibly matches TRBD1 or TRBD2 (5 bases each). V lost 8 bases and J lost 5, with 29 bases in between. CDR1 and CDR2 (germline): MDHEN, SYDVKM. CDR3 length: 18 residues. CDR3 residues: CASLPRRMKRGFQDTQYF. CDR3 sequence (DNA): TGTGCCAGCCTACCCCGCCGGATGAAGAGGGGCTTTCAAGATACGCAGTATTTT.

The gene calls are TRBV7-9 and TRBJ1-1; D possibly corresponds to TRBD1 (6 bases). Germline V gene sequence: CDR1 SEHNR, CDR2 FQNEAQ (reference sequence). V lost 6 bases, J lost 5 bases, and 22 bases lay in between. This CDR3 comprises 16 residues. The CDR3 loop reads CASSSKPRDNGTEAFF. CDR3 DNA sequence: TGTGCCAGCAGTTCCAAACCTCGGGACAATGGGACTGAAGCTTTCTTT.